These 27 T cell receptor beta chains were sequenced from one sample in a study of T-cell memory formation after mild COVID-19 (dated by TCRdb to the early 2020s). The library was prepared using 5' RACE. Sequencing took place on an Illumina NovaSeq 6000. The raw public reads went through TCRdb reprocessing: fastp at Q25, MiXCR clone calling, in-frame beta chains kept. All rows with the same CDR3 protein become a single entry with the most common DNA and genes. Across this sample there are about 340,000 distinct CDR3 sequences, with around 14% seen only once. Roughly 22% of the sample is held by the ten biggest clonotypes. Sequencing was carried out using PBMCs or a T cell subset sorted from them (not recorded which). These receptors were taken from a man between 18 and 29 years old who had mild COVID-19 (a few samples of this study predate the infection). The sample titles of this study are shuffled in the database, so cell type and time point are left out; the donor was told from shared clones.

The rearrangement links TRBV20-1 to TRBJ2-2; D unclear. The CDR3 is made up of 13 amino acids. The germline CDR1 and CDR2 sequences are DFQATT and SNEGSKA (reference sequence). Trimming took off 3 bases at V and 1 base at J, with 6 bases between the two ends. The CDR3 sequence is CSARTENTGELFF. CDR3 bases: TGCAGTGCTAGGACGGAGAACACCGGGGAGCTGTTTTTT.

This clonotype was observed a few times. The V and J genes are TRBV12-3 or TRBV12-4 and TRBJ2-3; the match to TRBD2 covers 8 bases. The V gene end was trimmed by 3 bases and the J gene end by 5 bases; junction bases not matched to a gene: 7. This CDR3 spans 15 amino acids. CDR3 nucleotide sequence: TGTGCCAGCAGTTTTTCAGCGGGGGCCGAAGATACGCAGTATTTT. Protein sequence: CASSFSAGAEDTQYF.

The J gene is TRBJ1-2, the V gene TRBV2; the match to TRBD1 covers 7 bases. The junction had 6 bases not matched to a gene; V was cut back by 5 bases and J by 3 bases. The germline V gene encodes CDR1 SNHLY and CDR2 FYNNEI. This CDR3 spans 14 amino acids. CDR3 loop: CASSPDRVYYGYTF. Written as DNA, the CDR3 is TGTGCCAGCAGTCCAGACAGGGTGTACTATGGCTACACCTTC.

This chain connects TRBV12-3 or TRBV12-4 to TRBJ1-6; possibly TRBD1 for D (6 bases). Trimming pared 5 bases from V and 10 bases from J, leaving 15 bases between. The CDR3 covers 14 residues. The CDR3 DNA follows: TGTGCCAGCAGTCCAACAGGGATGAAATCACCCCTCCACTTT. This translates into CASSPTGMKSPLHF.

This clonotype was observed a handful of times. J is TRBJ2-7 and V is TRBV29-1, with TRBD2 identical over 9 bases. Losses at the gene ends were 4 bases for V and 2 bases for J; bases not matched to a gene: 3. Germline CDR1 and CDR2: SQVTM and ANQGSEA. The CDR3 spans 13 residues. CDR3 sequence (DNA): TGCAGCGTTGGATCTAGCGGGGCCTACGAGCAGTACTTC. Translation: CSVGSSGAYEQYF.

This chain uses TRBV7-3 with TRBJ2-1; perhaps TRBD2 as D (6 bases). The germline gives CDR1 SGHTA, CDR2 FQGTGA. The germline V and J ends were trimmed by 5 bases and 9 bases, with 14 bases remaining between them. The CDR3 loop spans 13 amino acids. CDR3 residues: CASSPQVGGEQFF. The DNA for the CDR3 is TGTGCCAGCAGCCCTCAAGTGGGGGGTGAGCAGTTCTTC.

The V call is TRBV9, the J call TRBJ2-3, with 7 bases that match TRBD2. V dropped 1 base and J dropped 2; count of bases not matched to a gene: 1. The germline CDR1 and CDR2 sequences are SGDLS and YYNGEE. This CDR3 region has 14 residues. CDR3 sequence: CASSVSGNTDTQYF. The CDR3 DNA reads TGTGCCAGCAGCGTAAGCGGGAACACAGATACGCAGTATTTT.

The chain has TRBV5-5 and TRBJ1-3, with no clear D. Trimming removed 1 base from V and 0 bases from J, with 8 bases in between. The CDR3 is 15 amino acids. The germline V gene has CDR1 SGHKS and CDR2 YYEKEE (reference sequence). The chain's CDR3 is CASSLTGNSGNTIYF. In DNA, the CDR3 is TGTGCCAGCAGCTTGACGGGGAACTCTGGAAACACCATATATTTT.

The chain employs TRBV6-6 and TRBJ1-6; no definite D call. The CDR3 is 13 residues long. Between the trimmed V and J ends, which lost 2 bases and 5 bases, there was a span of 4 bases. The germline V gene has CDR1 MNHNY and CDR2 SVGAGI (reference sequence). CDR3 sequence: CASSYGNNSPLHF. In DNA, the CDR3 is TGTGCCAGCAGTTACGGGAATAATTCACCCCTCCACTTT.

This clonotype was recorded a few times. V and J are TRBV7-3 and TRBJ1-5; D is uncertain. The germline gives CDR1 SGHTA, CDR2 FQGTGA. This CDR3 comprises 14 residues. Trimming left V 0 bases short and J 7 bases short, with 10 bases between. The CDR3 protein is CASSLTPGSQPQHF. The CDR3 bases are TGTGCCAGCAGCTTAACGCCGGGTTCGCAGCCCCAGCATTTT.

A few counts support this clonotype. The V call is TRBV18, the J call TRBJ1-1; D gene unclear. This CDR3 contains 14 residues. Germline loops: CDR1 KGHSH, CDR2 LQKENI. V was cut by 3 bases and J by 2 bases, with 10 bases left in between. The CDR3 region has the DNA TGTGCCAGCTCACCTTCGGGCCTTAACACTGAAGCTTTCTTT. It translates to CASSPSGLNTEAFF.

About this clonotype: This could be a read error, since a much larger clone is one nucleotide away. The chain joins TRBV6-5 to TRBJ2-7; TRBD2 agrees at 8 bases. The CDR3 runs 15 residues. V gave up 6 bases and J gave up 3 bases; unmatched junction bases: 10. CDR1 and CDR2 from the germline V gene are MNHEY and SVGAGI. In DNA form, the CDR3 reads TGTGCCAGCAGCTTGAGGATAGCGGGGATCTACGAGCAGTACTTC. Translated, it gives CASSLRIAGIYEQYF.

The chain couples TRBV10-3 to TRBJ1-5; no clear D gene. The V gene's germline CDR1 is ENHRY and CDR2 SYGVKD. V lost 6 bases, J lost 3 bases, and 6 bases lay in between. The CDR3 covers 12 residues. CDR3 residues: CAIRADNQPQHF. The CDR3 DNA reads as TGTGCCATCAGAGCCGACAATCAGCCCCAGCATTTT.

In this sample, this clonotype turned up a few times. This rearrangement joins TRBV4-3 to TRBJ2-2, with TRBD1 as a possible D gene (6 bases). V was trimmed by 0 bases and J by 4 bases, leaving 15 bases between them. Germline CDR1 LGHNA, CDR2 YSLEER. The CDR3 covers 17 residues. The CDR3 is CASSQDSGVVGTGELFF. CDR3 nucleotides: TGCGCCAGCAGCCAAGATTCAGGGGTCGTGGGCACCGGGGAGCTGTTTTTT.

This clonotype was seen more than once but under ten times. As DNA, the CDR3 is TGTGCCAGCAGTACAGGACAGGTTTACGAAAAACTGTTTTTT. It is translated as CASSTGQVYEKLFF. The J gene is TRBJ1-4, the V gene TRBV12-3 or TRBV12-4; 7 nucleotides line up with TRBD1. This CDR3 is 14 amino acids long. The trim removed 5 bases at V and 8 bases at J, leaving 8 bases unmatched.

The genes are TRBV28 and TRBJ2-1; D is unresolved. The CDR3 spans 12 residues. Looked up from germline, CDR1 is MDHEN and CDR2 is SYDVKM. V was clipped by 3 bases and J by 7 bases, with 7 bases between them. The CDR3 is CASSFNGNEQFF. The CDR3 DNA sequence: TGTGCCAGCAGTTTCAATGGGAATGAGCAGTTCTTC.

The J gene is TRBJ1-4, the V gene TRBV9, with D possibly matching TRBD1 (6 bases). CDR3 length: 16 residues. Germline V gene sequence: CDR1 SGDLS, CDR2 YYNGEE. V lost 3 bases, J lost 8 bases, and 20 bases lay in between. CDR3 in amino acids: CASSARQQGPGEKLFF. The CDR3 DNA reads as TGTGCCAGCAGCGCCCGACAACAGGGCCCGGGAGAAAAACTGTTTTTT.

This clonotype has at least ten counts. Germline and junction disagree at one end, which may indicate a read error. The chain combines TRBV12-3 or TRBV12-4 with TRBJ2-2; TRBD2 matches at 10 bases. This CDR3 spans 16 amino acids. CDR3 sequence: CASSLALAGVTGELFF. The CDR3 DNA reads as TGTGCCAGCAGCTTAGCCCTAGCGGGGGTTACCGGGGAGCTGTTTTTT.

Only a few counts were recorded for this clonotype. The V gene is TRBV7-3, the J gene TRBJ2-3; D remains unclear. With 0 bases removed from V and 5 bases from J, the gap between germline ends came to 9 bases. Looked up from germline, CDR1 is SGHTA and CDR2 is FQGTGA. The CDR3 contains 14 residues. The CDR3 loop reads CASSLTSSLDTQYF. The CDR3 DNA reads as TGTGCCAGCAGCTTAACGTCTTCGCTAGATACGCAGTATTTT.

The V gene is TRBV19, the J gene TRBJ1-4; D is undetermined. The germline V gene encodes CDR1 LNHDA and CDR2 SQIVND (reference sequence). V was shortened by 3 bases and J by 3 bases, with 11 bases between the two germline ends. This CDR3 comprises 15 residues. CDR3 residues: CASSILAGSNEKLFF. For the CDR3, the DNA is TGTGCCAGTAGTATTCTGGCAGGTTCTAATGAAAAACTGTTTTTT.

The J gene is TRBJ1-1, the V gene TRBV5-1; TRBD1 matches at 9 bases. V trimming: 4 bases; J trimming: 4 bases; junction bases outside the gene matches: 5. From germline, CDR1 is SGHRS and CDR2 YFSETQ. The CDR3 length is 14 residues. CDR3 nucleotides: TGCGCCAGCAGCAGGACAGGGGCCGGCACTGAAGCTTTCTTT. Protein product: CASSRTGAGTEAFF.

The CDR3 is CASSLVTSGWAGELFF. CDR3 coding DNA: TGTGCCAGCAGCTTGGTCACTAGCGGTTGGGCCGGGGAGCTGTTTTTT. The chain joins TRBV7-9 to TRBJ2-2; TRBD2 agrees at 8 bases. The V and J ends lost 3 bases and 6 bases, in that order; junction bases with no gene match: 9. From germline, CDR1 is SEHNR and CDR2 FQNEAQ (reference sequence). The CDR3 runs to 16 residues.

This clonotype came up many times. The chain links TRBV4-3 to TRBJ2-1, with D unclear. With 7 bases removed from V and 0 bases from J, the gap between germline ends came to 13 bases. This CDR3 spans 15 amino acids. CDR1 and CDR2 (germline): LGHNA, YSLEER. The CDR3 sequence is CASTPERSSYNEQFF. The CDR3 nucleotides read TGCGCCAGCACCCCAGAGCGAAGCTCCTACAATGAGCAGTTCTTC.

This clonotype was observed a handful of times. The chain combines TRBV3-1 with TRBJ1-3; tentative D call: TRBD1 (5 bases). The CDR3 contains 14 residues. The germline CDR1 and CDR2 sequences are LGHDT and YNNKEL (reference sequence). V was cut by 6 bases and J by 0 bases, with 9 bases left in between. The CDR3 nucleotides are TGTGCCAGCAGATTCGGGACCTCTGGAAACACCATATATTTT. Amino acids: CASRFGTSGNTIYF.

The rearrangement links TRBV7-2 to TRBJ1-2; 10 bases line up with TRBD1. With 4 bases clipped from V and 7 bases from J, the junction kept 3 bases outside the gene matches. The V gene's germline CDR1 is SGHTA and CDR2 FQGNSA. The CDR3 has 13 residues. DNA of the CDR3: TGTGCCAGCAGCTCCCGGGACAGGGGTGGCTACACCTTC. Its translation: CASSSRDRGGYTF.

The chain couples TRBV10-3 to TRBJ2-3; 10 bases align to TRBD2. The CDR3 consists of 20 residues. Germline CDR1 and CDR2: ENHRY and SYGVKD. The junction had 19 bases not matched to a gene; V was cut back by 4 bases and J by 3 bases. CDR3 residues: CAISVSLGASGGRGTDTQYF. In nucleotides, the CDR3 is TGTGCCATCAGTGTTTCCCTTGGAGCTAGCGGGGGCCGTGGGACAGATACGCAGTATTTT.

This clonotype occurred a few times. CDR3 loop: CASSDRLAFF. DNA of the CDR3: TGTGCCAGCAGTGACAGACTAGCTTTCTTT. J is TRBJ1-1 and V is TRBV6-1, with D uncertain. V lost 3 bases, J lost 10 bases, and 6 bases lay in between. Germline CDR1 is MNHNS and CDR2 is SASEGT. This CDR3 spans 10 amino acids.